These 31 T cell receptor beta chains were sequenced from one sample in a study of blood T cell repertoires in COVID-19 (dated by TCRdb to about 2020). To prepare the library, the immunoSEQ multiplex PCR assay was applied. This immuneACCESS table, as held by TCRdb, lists in-frame sequences with V and J called but not all clones. Of the missing ones, under half trace to an unresolved V gene in checked studies; the others have no known cause. Counted in this sample were more than 95,000 clones; 84% of them appeared once. Approximately 27% of the sample lies in the top ten. Material for sequencing was peripheral blood. The receptors derive from a man between 60 and 70 years old with acute or convalescent COVID-19.

The chain is built from TRBV9 and TRBJ2-7, with 10 bases that match TRBD1. The CDR3 length is 16 residues. The V gene's germline CDR1 is SGDLS and CDR2 YYNGEE. V shed 3 bases, J shed 0 bases, and the junction held 6 bases outside the gene matches. The CDR3 DNA reads TGTGCCAGCAGCGCGGGACAGGGGTCAGCCTCCTACGAGCAGTACTTC. It encodes CASSAGQGSASYEQYF.

This clone was picked up one time. The chain combines TRBV7-2 with TRBJ2-7, with 9 bases aligning to TRBD2. The CDR3 is 15 residues long. The trim removed 2 bases at V and 4 bases at J, leaving 6 bases unmatched. From germline, CDR1 is SGHTA and CDR2 FQGNSA. The CDR3, as DNA: TGTGCCAGCAGCTTATCTAGCGGGGCACATTACGAGCAGTACGTC. As protein: CASSLSSGAHYEQYV.

This clone was seen just once. V usage is TRBV12-3 or TRBV12-4 and J usage is TRBJ1-1; D gene uncertain. The V end was cut by 6 bases, the J end by 1 base, with 9 bases between. CDR3 length: 13 residues. The CDR3 DNA is TGTGCCAGCAGCTCCGGGAGGAACACTGAAGCTTTCTTT. This translates into CASSSGRNTEAFF.

V gene TRBV9 combines with J gene TRBJ2-5; D is perhaps TRBD2 (6 bases). V was cut by 2 bases and J by 6 bases, with 11 bases left in between. This CDR3 is 13 amino acids long. Germline CDR1 reads SGDLS; CDR2 reads YYNGEE. CDR3 region: CASSVPGVKTQYF. Written as DNA, the CDR3 is TGTGCCAGCAGCGTCCCGGGGGTTAAGACCCAGTACTTC.

In the case of this clone: Other nucleotide sequences in the sample specify the same CDR3. This chain joins TRBV28 and TRBJ2-5; 9 nucleotides line up with TRBD1. This CDR3 is built from 15 residues. V lost 1 base and J lost 2; bases outside the gene matches: 2. Germline-derived CDR1 and CDR2 are MDHEN and SYDVKM. The CDR3 protein is CASSLLGQGQETQYF. CDR3 coding DNA: TGTGCCAGCAGTTTATTGGGACAGGGACAAGAGACCCAGTACTTC.

The chain uses TRBV12-5 and TRBJ1-2; no reliable D call. The germline gives CDR1 LGHNT, CDR2 FRNRAP. The CDR3 has 13 amino acids. V was pared by 5 bases and J by 4 bases, with 11 bases between. The CDR3: CASGVGLSYGYTF. The CDR3 DNA reads as TGTGCTAGTGGTGTAGGACTCTCCTATGGCTACACCTTC.

The chain couples TRBV25-1 to TRBJ2-3; TRBD2 is a possible D gene (6 bases). CDR1 and CDR2 (germline): MGHDK, SYGVNS. V dropped 1 base and J dropped 1 base, with 9 bases sitting between them. The CDR3 is made up of 15 amino acids. The CDR3 DNA follows: TGTGCCAGCAGTGAATCGGGGGTAGGCACAGATACGCAGTATTTT. Protein sequence: CASSESGVGTDTQYF.

This clone was recorded a few times. This chain uses TRBV5-6 with TRBJ2-3; TRBD2 aligns across 12 bases. V dropped 3 bases and J dropped 0; count of bases not matched to a gene: 2. This CDR3 contains 16 residues. Per germline, CDR1 SGHDT and CDR2 YYEEEE. For the CDR3, the DNA is TGTGCCAGCAGCTCGCTAGCGGGAGGGAGCACAGATACGCAGTATTTT. Its translation is CASSSLAGGSTDTQYF.

This chain joins TRBV12-3 or TRBV12-4 and TRBJ1-6; D is ambiguous. This CDR3 spans 12 amino acids. V lost 8 bases to trimming and J lost 11 bases, with 13 bases between them. CDR3 DNA: TGTGCCAGCTCCTCTGGGCGGGCACCCCTCCACTTT. Translated, it gives CASSSGRAPLHF.

DNA of the CDR3: TGTGCCAGCAGTTCCACAGGGTTTGGAGGAGAGACCCAGTACTTC. Its protein product is CASSSTGFGGETQYF. The chain has TRBV28 and TRBJ2-5; weak D call: TRBD1 (6 bases). The CDR3 is made up of 15 amino acids. Trimming removed 4 bases at V and 4 bases at J, with 16 bases between. The germline V gene encodes CDR1 MDHEN and CDR2 SYDVKM.

This clone was observed a single time. An end of the junction does not agree with germline; a read error may underlie this. The chain uses TRBV4-1 and TRBJ2-4, with a tentative D call TRBD2 (6 bases). The germline V gene has CDR1 MGHRA and CDR2 YSYEKL. The CDR3 has 13 residues. CDR3 bases: TGCGCCAGCAGCCAAGAGCAGAAGGGGAGGCTGCACTTC. Residues: CASSQEQKGRLHF.

The gene calls are TRBV24-1 and TRBJ1-2; D may be TRBD1 (6 bases). The CDR3 has 14 residues. Trimming took off 12 bases at V and 4 bases at J, with 20 bases between the two ends. Looked up from germline, CDR1 is KGHDR and CDR2 is SFDVKD. The CDR3 loop reads CAPRTAPRGYGYTF. CDR3 DNA sequence: TGTGCCCCACGGACAGCCCCCAGAGGCTATGGCTACACCTTC.

The chain combines TRBV7-2 with TRBJ2-7, with D perhaps TRBD2 (5 bases). V lost 2 bases and J 6 bases, leaving 11 bases between the germline ends. The CDR3 is made up of 13 amino acids. The V gene's germline CDR1 is SGHTA and CDR2 FQGNSA. The CDR3 is CASSLRSGSEQYV. The CDR3 DNA reads TGTGCCAGCAGCTTAAGGTCTGGGAGCGAGCAGTACGTC.

The CDR3 DNA reads as TGCGCCAGCAGCACCACTAGCGGGAACATTCAGTACTTC. This gives the protein CASSTTSGNIQYF. This chain uses TRBV5-1 with TRBJ2-4; 9 bases agree with TRBD2. The CDR3 runs 13 residues. V shed 4 bases, J shed 7 bases, and the junction held 3 bases outside the gene matches. CDR1 is SGHRS and CDR2 is YFSETQ in the germline V gene.

The chain is built from TRBV3-1 (or the pseudogene TRBV3-2) and TRBJ2-3; D gene unclear. V lost 5 bases to trimming and J lost 11 bases, with 11 bases between them. CDR1 is LGHDT, CDR2 YNNKEL, per germline (reference sequence). This CDR3 is 11 amino acids long. CDR3 bases: TGTGCCAGCAGCGGAAGAGGCGGGCAGTATTTT. This gives the protein CASSGRGGQYF.

The count of this clone is one. CDR3 region: CASSINYYEQYF. The CDR3 DNA is TGCGCCAGCAGCATAAACTACTACGAGCAGTACTTC. The chain uses TRBV5-1 and TRBJ2-7; D remains unclear. Trimming removed 4 bases from V and 3 bases from J, with 8 bases in between. Looked up from germline, CDR1 is SGHRS and CDR2 is YFSETQ. The CDR3 runs to 12 residues.

The CDR3 protein is CASRAGVNTEAFF. Here the CDR3 DNA reads TGTGCCAGCAGGGCGGGGGTGAACACTGAAGCTTTCTTT. J is TRBJ1-1 and V is TRBV7-2, with a possible D match to TRBD1 (5 bases). Germline V gene data show CDR1 as SGHTA and CDR2 as FQGNSA. The V gene lost 6 bases and the J gene lost 0 bases, with 8 bases spanning the gap. The CDR3 loop spans 13 amino acids. Looking up the rest from reference TRBV7-2 and TRBJ1-1 gives the full variable domain: GAGVSQSPSNKVTEKGKDVELRCDPISGHTALYWYRQSLGQGLEFLIYFQGNSAPDKSGLPSDRFSAERTGGSVSTLTIQRTQQEDSAVYLCASRAGVNTEAFFGQGTRLTVV.

The V call is TRBV28, the J call TRBJ1-1, with TRBD1 as a possible D gene (6 bases). The CDR3 has 19 residues. Germline V gene sequence: CDR1 MDHEN, CDR2 SYDVKM. V lost 5 bases and J 1 base, leaving 26 bases between the germline ends. The CDR3 coding sequence is TGTGCCAGCAGTCGACCTCTTCATATACAGGGAGAAGCGAACACTGAAGCTTTCTTT. Translation gives CASSRPLHIQGEANTEAFF.

The chain combines TRBV27 with TRBJ1-1; 8 bases are a match to TRBD1. Trimming at V came to 4 bases and at J to 6 bases, leaving 10 bases not matched to a gene. The CDR3 runs to 15 residues. Germline CDR1 reads MNHEY; CDR2 reads SMNVEV (reference sequence). In DNA form, the CDR3 reads TGTGCCAGCAGTTCCCCCCACAGGGGGGTCCCTGAAGCTTTCTTT. Amino acids: CASSSPHRGVPEAFF.

The sample holds a few counts of this clone. The V call is TRBV3-1 (or the pseudogene TRBV3-2), the J call TRBJ2-3; the match to TRBD2 covers 7 bases. Germline V gene data show CDR1 as LGHDT and CDR2 as YNNKEL (reference sequence). V was pared by 2 bases and J by 0 bases, with 2 bases of the junction left unmatched. CDR3 length equals 15 residues. CDR3 nucleotides: TGTGCCAGCAGCCAAAGCGGGGCAAGCACAGATACGCAGTATTTT. Protein product: CASSQSGASTDTQYF.

The rearrangement links TRBV25-1 to TRBJ2-3; D may be TRBD2 (5 bases). The CDR3 contains 17 residues. CDR1 and CDR2 from the germline V gene are MGHDK and SYGVNS. Trimming shortened V by 2 bases and J by 4 bases, and 19 bases separated the two germline ends. The DNA of the CDR3 is TGTGCCAGCAGTGAACCTCTTCGAGGGAATGGGGCAGATACGCAGTATTTT. It is translated as CASSEPLRGNGADTQYF.

The V and J genes are TRBV19 and TRBJ2-2; D unclear. V was cut by 6 bases and J by 1 base, with 6 bases left in between. This CDR3 spans 13 amino acids. Germline V gene lookup returns CDR1 LNHDA and CDR2 SQIVND (reference sequence). The chain's CDR3 is CASRHENTGELFF. CDR3 in DNA: TGTGCCAGTAGACACGAGAACACCGGGGAGCTGTTTTTT.

This chain connects TRBV28 to TRBJ2-1; 8 bases match TRBD2. Germline lookup yields CDR1 MDHEN and CDR2 SYDVKM. The CDR3 consists of 22 residues. The trim removed 3 bases at V and 0 bases at J, leaving 22 bases unmatched. CDR3 sequence (DNA): TGTGCCAGCAGTTTTTCCTCCGTGGGTCATTCGGGAGGGCATGGCTCCTACAATGAGCAGTTCTTC. Translating it yields CASSFSSVGHSGGHGSYNEQFF.

DNA of the CDR3: TGCGCCAGCAGCTTTCAGGGTACCTACGAGCAGTACTTC. Translated: CASSFQGTYEQYF. This chain joins TRBV5-1 and TRBJ2-7; possible D gene TRBD1, 5 bases. V dropped 2 bases and J dropped 2 bases, with 8 bases sitting between them. Germline V gene sequence: CDR1 SGHRS, CDR2 YFSETQ. This CDR3 contains 13 residues.

The rearrangement uses TRBV29-1 and TRBJ2-1; 15 nucleotides align to TRBD2. Looked up from germline, CDR1 is SQVTM and CDR2 is ANQGSEA. V was clipped by 6 bases and J by 8 bases; unmatched bases: 8. The CDR3 is 15 amino acids. The CDR3 region is CSVGGTSGRTDEQFF. In DNA form, the CDR3 reads TGCAGCGTCGGGGGGACTAGCGGGAGGACGGATGAGCAGTTCTTC.

The rearrangement joins TRBV10-1 to TRBJ2-7, with 7 bases lining up with TRBD1. The CDR3 totals 17 residues. Germline V lookup: CDR1 WNHNN, CDR2 SYGVQD (reference sequence). V lost 6 bases to trimming and J lost 3 bases; unmatched junction nucleotides: 17. The CDR3 nucleotides read TGCGCCAGCAGGGGAACCGACCCCTTCGGGACAGACTACGAGCAGTACTTC. Residues: CASRGTDPFGTDYEQYF.

This sequence joins TRBV10-3 and TRBJ2-2, with TRBD2 matching over 14 bases. The CDR3 loop spans 15 amino acids. In germline, CDR1 is ENHRY, CDR2 SYGVKD. The trim removed 6 bases at V and 3 bases at J, leaving 0 bases unmatched. The CDR3 coding sequence is TGTGCCATCAGGGGACTAGCGGGGGACACCGGGGAGCTGTTTTTT. This codes for CAIRGLAGDTGELFF.

The chain employs TRBV5-1 and TRBJ1-3; no firm D call. Trimming took 4 bases from V and 2 from J, leaving 10 bases between them. Per germline, CDR1 SGHRS and CDR2 YFSETQ. The CDR3 is 14 amino acids. Here the CDR3 reads CASSLDSTGNTIYF. The CDR3 DNA reads as TGCGCCAGCAGCCTGGACTCCACTGGAAACACCATATATTTT.

The chain combines TRBV28 with TRBJ2-7, with D unclear. In germline, CDR1 is MDHEN, CDR2 SYDVKM. V was trimmed by 8 bases and J by 2 bases, leaving 16 bases between them. The CDR3 loop spans 14 amino acids. The CDR3 DNA follows: TGTGCCAGCGGTATTATCTGGCCGACCTACGAGCAGTACTTC. It is translated as CASGIIWPTYEQYF.

Regarding this clone: Other DNA variants within this sample encode the same CDR3. The J gene is TRBJ1-1, the V gene TRBV24-1, with 7 bases that match TRBD1. CDR3 size: 15 residues. V gave up 2 bases and J gave up 1 base; unmatched junction bases: 3. The germline CDR1 and CDR2 sequences are KGHDR and SFDVKD. In DNA, the CDR3 is TGTGCCACCAGTGATTCAAGGACAGGGAACACTGAAGCTTTCTTT. It translates to CATSDSRTGNTEAFF.

This clone has a single count. The chain links TRBV5-1 to TRBJ2-7; TRBD1 might be the D (6 bases). Germline V lookup: CDR1 SGHRS, CDR2 YFSETQ. The CDR3 runs to 14 residues. The V end was cut by 4 bases, the J end by 6 bases, with 17 bases between. The CDR3 sequence: CASSPGTPRSEQYF. The CDR3 DNA is TGCGCCAGCAGCCCGGGGACACCCCGTAGCGAGCAGTACTTC.